This T cell receptor (beta chain) was retrieved from a study of blood T cell repertoires in COVID-19. The data were produced by immunoSEQ multiplex PCR, yet TCRdb's version contains in-frame clones alone and is incomplete. The sample consists of under 450,000 clones, around nine tenths of them appearing once. This clone was counted once. The CDR3 consists of 14 residues. V dropped 3 bases and J dropped 3; count of bases not matched to a gene: 2. CDR1 is SGHKS, CDR2 YYEKEE, per germline (reference sequence). Followed over time, Seattle patients had been enrolled while infection was active. This chain joins TRBV5-5 and TRBJ1-5; 8 positions match TRBD1. Source material: peripheral blood. The TCR was taken from a woman in her sixties or seventies with COVID-19, enrolled during active disease. The CDR3 spells CASSWQGANQPQHF. Here the CDR3 DNA reads TGTGCCAGCAGCTGGCAGGGGGCCAATCAGCCCCAGCATTTT. The full variable domain, rest sourced from reference TRBV5-5 and TRBJ1-5, is DAGVTQSPTHLIKTRGQQVTLRCSPISGHKSVSWYQQVLGQGPQFIFQYYEKEERGRGNFPDRFSARQFPNYSSELNVNALLLGDSALYLCASSWQGANQPQHFGDGTRLSIL.